The 3 T cell receptor beta chains in this list originate from one sample, sequenced in a study of human T cells and chemical hapten exposure. TCRdb processed the RACE reads anew with MiXCR; each CDR3 protein has one entry. The repertoire holds some 42,000 distinct CDR3 sequences, with 9.5% to 10% as singletons. Time point given: patch test 2, 6 weeks after DPC sensitization. Treatment given: therapeutic diphenylcyclopropenone sensitization with weekly scalp DPC. Extraction yielded total RNA from whole blood (unfractionated). The sample was whole blood, taken in connection with sensitization to the hapten diphenylcyclopropenone (DPC). The source of these receptors is a young woman with alopecia areata. Some clones in this sample may be carry-over from other donors' samples.

This clonotype was observed a few times. The chain carries TRBV28 and TRBJ1-1; D is undetermined. Trimming stripped 3 bases from V and 0 bases from J, with 11 bases between. Germline V gene data show CDR1 as MDHEN and CDR2 as SYDVKM. The CDR3 length is 15 residues. CDR3 nucleotides: TGTGCCAGCAGTTTGCTCCGCCGGCTGAACACTGAAGCTTTCTTT. Translated, it gives CASSLLRRLNTEAFF. The full variable domain, its missing parts supplied by reference TRBV28 and TRBJ1-1, is DVKVTQSSRYLVKRTGEKVFLECVQDMDHENMFWYRQDPGLGLRLIYFSYDVKMKEKGDIPEGYSVSREKKERFSLILESASTNQTSMYLCASSLLRRLNTEAFFGQGTRLTVV.

The sample holds many counts of this clonotype. The rearrangement links TRBV7-6 to TRBJ2-2, with 9 nucleotides matching TRBD2. The CDR3 loop spans 16 amino acids. Trimming cost V 1 base and J 4 bases; bases outside gene matches: 4. CDR1 and CDR2 (germline): SGHVS, FNYEAQ. The CDR3 loop reads CASSLEGLAGTGELFF. CDR3 nucleotides: TGTGCCAGCAGCTTAGAGGGACTAGCAGGCACCGGGGAGCTGTTTTTT.

In its sample, this clonotype was seen many times. This chain uses TRBV20-1 with TRBJ2-6; tentative D call: TRBD1 (5 bases). V was shortened by 1 base and J by 2 bases, with 6 bases between the two germline ends. This CDR3 has 14 residues. The V gene's germline CDR1 is DFQATT and CDR2 SNEGSKA (reference sequence). The CDR3 reads CSARAGTGANVLTF. The CDR3, as DNA: TGCAGTGCTAGAGCAGGGACTGGGGCCAACGTCCTGACTTTC.